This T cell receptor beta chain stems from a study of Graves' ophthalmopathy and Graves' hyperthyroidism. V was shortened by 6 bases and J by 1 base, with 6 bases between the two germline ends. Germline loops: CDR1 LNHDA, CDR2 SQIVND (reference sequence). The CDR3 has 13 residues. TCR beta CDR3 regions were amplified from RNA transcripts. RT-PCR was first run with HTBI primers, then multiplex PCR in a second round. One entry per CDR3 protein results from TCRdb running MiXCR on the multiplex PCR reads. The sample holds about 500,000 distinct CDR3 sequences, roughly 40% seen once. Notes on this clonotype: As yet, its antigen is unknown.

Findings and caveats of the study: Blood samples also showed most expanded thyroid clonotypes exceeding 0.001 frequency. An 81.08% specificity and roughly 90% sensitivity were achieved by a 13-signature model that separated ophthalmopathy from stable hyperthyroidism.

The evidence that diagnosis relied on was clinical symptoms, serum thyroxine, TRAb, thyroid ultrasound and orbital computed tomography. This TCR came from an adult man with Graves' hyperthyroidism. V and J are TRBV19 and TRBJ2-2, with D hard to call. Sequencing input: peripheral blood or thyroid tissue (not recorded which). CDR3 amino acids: CASRNRNTGELFF. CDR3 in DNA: TGTGCCAGTAGAAACAGGAACACCGGGGAGCTGTTTTTT.